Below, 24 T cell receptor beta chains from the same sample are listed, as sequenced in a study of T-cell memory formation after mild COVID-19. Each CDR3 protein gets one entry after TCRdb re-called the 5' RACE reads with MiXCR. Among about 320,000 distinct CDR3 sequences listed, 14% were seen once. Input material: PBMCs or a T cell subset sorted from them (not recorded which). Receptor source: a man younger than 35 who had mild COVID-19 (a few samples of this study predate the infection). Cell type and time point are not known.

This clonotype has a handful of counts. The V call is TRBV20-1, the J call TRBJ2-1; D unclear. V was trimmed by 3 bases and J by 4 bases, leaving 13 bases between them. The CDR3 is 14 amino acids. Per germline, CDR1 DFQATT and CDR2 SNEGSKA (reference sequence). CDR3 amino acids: CSASGLLVYNEQFF. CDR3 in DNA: TGCAGTGCTAGCGGGCTTCTAGTATACAATGAGCAGTTCTTC.

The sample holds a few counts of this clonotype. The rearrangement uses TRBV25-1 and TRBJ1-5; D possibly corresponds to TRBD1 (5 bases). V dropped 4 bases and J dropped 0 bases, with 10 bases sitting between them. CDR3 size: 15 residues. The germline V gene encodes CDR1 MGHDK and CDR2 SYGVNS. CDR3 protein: CASSGQGGSNQPQHF. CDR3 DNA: TGTGCCAGCAGTGGGCAGGGTGGTAGCAATCAGCCCCAGCATTTT. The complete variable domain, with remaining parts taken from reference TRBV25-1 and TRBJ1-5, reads EADIYQTPRYLVIGTGKKITLECSQTMGHDKMYWYQQDPGMELHLIHYSYGVNSTEKGDLSSESTVSRIRTEHFPLTLESARPSHTSQYLCASSGQGGSNQPQHFGDGTRLSIL.

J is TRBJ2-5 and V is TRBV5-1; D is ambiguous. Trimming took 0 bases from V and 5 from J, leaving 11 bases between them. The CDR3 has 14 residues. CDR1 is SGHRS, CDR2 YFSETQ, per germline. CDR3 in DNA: TGCGCCAGCAGCTTGGTTATTTCCGGGGAGACCCAGTACTTC. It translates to CASSLVISGETQYF.

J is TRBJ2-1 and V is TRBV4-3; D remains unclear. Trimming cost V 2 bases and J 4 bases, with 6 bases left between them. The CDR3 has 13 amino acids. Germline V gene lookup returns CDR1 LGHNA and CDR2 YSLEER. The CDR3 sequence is CASSQLLYNEQFF. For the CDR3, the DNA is TGCGCCAGCAGCCAACTACTTTACAATGAGCAGTTCTTC.

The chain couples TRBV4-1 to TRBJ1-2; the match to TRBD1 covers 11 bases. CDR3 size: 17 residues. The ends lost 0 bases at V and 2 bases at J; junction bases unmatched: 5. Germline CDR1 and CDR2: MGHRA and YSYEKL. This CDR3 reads CASSQDPGTGGNYGYTF. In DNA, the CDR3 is TGCGCCAGCAGCCAAGATCCCGGGACAGGGGGGAACTATGGCTACACCTTC.

The CDR3 bases are TGTGCCAGCAGTGGACAGGGACGCAATCAGCCCCAGCATTTT. This sequence encodes CASSGQGRNQPQHF. This chain connects TRBV6-1 to TRBJ1-5; 7 nucleotides match TRBD1. The CDR3 covers 14 residues. Losses at the gene ends were 4 bases for V and 2 bases for J; bases not matched to a gene: 2. Germline loops: CDR1 MNHNS, CDR2 SASEGT.

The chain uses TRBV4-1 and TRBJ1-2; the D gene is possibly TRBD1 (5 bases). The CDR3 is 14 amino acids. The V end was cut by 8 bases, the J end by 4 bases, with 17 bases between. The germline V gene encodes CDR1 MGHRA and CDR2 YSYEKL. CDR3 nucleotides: TGCGCCAGCCAGCCATTGGGTACAGGCTATGGCTACACCTTC. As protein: CASQPLGTGYGYTF.

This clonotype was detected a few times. CDR3 nucleotide sequence: TGTGCCAGCAGCTTAGACCGCTCATCTAGCGGGGGAGTGAATACGCAGTATTTT. It is translated as CASSLDRSSSGGVNTQYF. The chain joins TRBV11-3 to TRBJ2-3; 10 positions agree with TRBD2. The trim removed 0 bases at V and 7 bases at J, leaving 13 bases unmatched. The CDR3 consists of 18 residues. CDR1 is SGHNT and CDR2 is YENEEA in the germline V gene. Full variable domain (rest looked up from reference TRBV11-3 and TRBJ2-3): EAGVVQSPRYKIIEKKQPVAFWCNPISGHNTLYWYLQNLGQGPELLIRYENEEAVDDSQLPKDRFSAERLKGVDSTLKIQPAELGDSAVYLCASSLDRSSSGGVNTQYFGPGTRLTVL.

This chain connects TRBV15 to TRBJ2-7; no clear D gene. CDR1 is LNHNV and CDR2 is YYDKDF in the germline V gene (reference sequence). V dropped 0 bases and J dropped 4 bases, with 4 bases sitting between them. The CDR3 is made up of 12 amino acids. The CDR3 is CATSRDRYEQYV. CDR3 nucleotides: TGTGCCACCAGCAGAGATCGATACGAGCAGTACGTC.

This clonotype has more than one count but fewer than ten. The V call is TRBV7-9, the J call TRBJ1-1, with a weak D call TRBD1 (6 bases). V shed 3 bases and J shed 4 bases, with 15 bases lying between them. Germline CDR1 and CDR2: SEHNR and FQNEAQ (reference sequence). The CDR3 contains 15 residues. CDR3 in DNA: TGTGCCAGCAGCTTTGAGGGGGGTGCGGGCACTGAAGCTTTCTTT. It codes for CASSFEGGAGTEAFF.

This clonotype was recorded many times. CDR3 sequence (DNA): TGTGCCAGCAGTTACTTGGGGCAGGGGGAAATGGATGGCTACACCTTC. This sequence encodes CASSYLGQGEMDGYTF. This chain uses TRBV6-6 with TRBJ1-2, with 7 positions matching TRBD1. Germline V gene sequence: CDR1 MNHNY, CDR2 SVGAGI (reference sequence). J gave up 6 bases and V 1 base, and 11 bases lay outside the gene matches. This CDR3 comprises 16 residues.

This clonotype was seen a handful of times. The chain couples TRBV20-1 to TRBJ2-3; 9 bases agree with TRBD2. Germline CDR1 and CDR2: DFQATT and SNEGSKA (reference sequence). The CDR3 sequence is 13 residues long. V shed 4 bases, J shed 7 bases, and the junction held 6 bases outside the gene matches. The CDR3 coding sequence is TGCAGTGCTACCAGCGGGGGGCATAATACGCAGTATTTT. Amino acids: CSATSGGHNTQYF.

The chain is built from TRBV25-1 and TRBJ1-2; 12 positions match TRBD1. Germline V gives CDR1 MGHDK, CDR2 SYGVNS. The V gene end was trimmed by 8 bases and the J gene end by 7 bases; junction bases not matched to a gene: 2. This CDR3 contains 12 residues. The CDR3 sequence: CASGDRGLGYTF. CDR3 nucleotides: TGTGCCAGCGGGGACAGGGGGCTTGGCTACACCTTC.

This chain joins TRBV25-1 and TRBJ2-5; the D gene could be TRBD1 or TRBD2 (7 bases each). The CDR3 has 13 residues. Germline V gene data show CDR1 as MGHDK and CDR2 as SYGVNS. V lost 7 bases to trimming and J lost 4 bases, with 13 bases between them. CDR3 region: CASTPRGGETQYF. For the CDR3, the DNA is TGTGCCAGCACTCCCAGGGGGGGAGAGACCCAGTACTTC.

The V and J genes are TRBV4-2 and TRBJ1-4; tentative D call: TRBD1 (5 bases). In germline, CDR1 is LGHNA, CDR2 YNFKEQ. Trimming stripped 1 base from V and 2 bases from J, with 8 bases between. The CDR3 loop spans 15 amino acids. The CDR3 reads CASSQGEGTNEKLFF. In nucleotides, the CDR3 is TGTGCCAGCAGCCAAGGGGAGGGGACTAATGAAAAACTGTTTTTT.

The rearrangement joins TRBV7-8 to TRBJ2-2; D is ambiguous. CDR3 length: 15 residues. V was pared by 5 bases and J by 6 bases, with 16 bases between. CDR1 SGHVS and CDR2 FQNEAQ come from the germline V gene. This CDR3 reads CASSTPGPVAGELFF. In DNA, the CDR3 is TGTGCCAGCAGCACCCCCGGGCCAGTGGCCGGGGAGCTGTTTTTT.

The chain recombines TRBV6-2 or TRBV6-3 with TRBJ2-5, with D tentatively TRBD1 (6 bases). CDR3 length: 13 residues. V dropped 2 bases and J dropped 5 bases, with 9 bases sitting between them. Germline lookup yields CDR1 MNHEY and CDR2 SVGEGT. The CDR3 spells CASSYGGMETQYF. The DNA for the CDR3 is TGTGCCAGCAGTTACGGGGGCATGGAGACCCAGTACTTC.

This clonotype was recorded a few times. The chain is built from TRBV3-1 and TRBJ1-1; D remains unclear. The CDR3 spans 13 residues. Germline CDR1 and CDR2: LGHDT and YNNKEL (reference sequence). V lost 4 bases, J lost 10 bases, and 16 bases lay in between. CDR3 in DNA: TGTGCCAGCAGCCCCCCTGGGGAAGGCGCAGCTTTCTTT. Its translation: CASSPPGEGAAFF.

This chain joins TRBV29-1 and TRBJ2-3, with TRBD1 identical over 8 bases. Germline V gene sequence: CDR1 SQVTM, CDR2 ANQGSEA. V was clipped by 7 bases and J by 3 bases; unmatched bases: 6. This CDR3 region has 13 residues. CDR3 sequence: CSAPGGGTDTQYF. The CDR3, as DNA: TGCAGCGCTCCAGGGGGCGGGACAGATACGCAGTATTTT.

Written as DNA, the CDR3 is TGTGCCAGCAGCTCGGCCCGGGCTCGGGAGCTGTTTTTT. Residues: CASSSARARELFF. The chain carries TRBV7-2 and TRBJ2-2; D call uncertain. The V and J ends lost 4 bases and 9 bases respectively, with 12 bases between them. The CDR3 is 13 amino acids. Looked up from germline, CDR1 is SGHTA and CDR2 is FQGNSA.

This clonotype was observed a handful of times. The DNA of the CDR3 is TGTGCCAGCAGTTCTGAGGATGAAAAACTGTTTTTT. This codes for CASSSEDEKLFF. The genes are TRBV12-3 or TRBV12-4 and TRBJ1-4; D is undetermined. V shed 4 bases and J shed 6 bases, with 6 bases lying between them. The CDR3 runs 12 residues.

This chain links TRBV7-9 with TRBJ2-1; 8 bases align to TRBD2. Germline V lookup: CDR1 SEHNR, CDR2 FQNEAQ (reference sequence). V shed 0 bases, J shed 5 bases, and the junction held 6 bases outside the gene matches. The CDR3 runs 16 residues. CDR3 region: CASSLARLAGNNEQFF. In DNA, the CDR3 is TGTGCCAGCAGCTTAGCCCGGCTAGCGGGCAACAATGAGCAGTTCTTC. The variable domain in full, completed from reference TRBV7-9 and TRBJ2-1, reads DTGVSQNPRHKITKRGQNVTFRCDPISEHNRLYWYRQTLGQGPEFLTYFQNEAQLEKSRLLSDRFSAERPKGSFSTLEIQRTEQGDSAMYLCASSLARLAGNNEQFFGPGTRLTVL.

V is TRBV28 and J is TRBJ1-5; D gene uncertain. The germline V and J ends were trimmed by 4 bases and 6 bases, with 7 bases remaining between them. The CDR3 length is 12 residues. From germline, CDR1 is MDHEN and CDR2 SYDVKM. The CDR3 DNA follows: TGTGCCAGCAGTTCGTCAGCTCAGCCCCAGCATTTT. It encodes CASSSSAQPQHF.

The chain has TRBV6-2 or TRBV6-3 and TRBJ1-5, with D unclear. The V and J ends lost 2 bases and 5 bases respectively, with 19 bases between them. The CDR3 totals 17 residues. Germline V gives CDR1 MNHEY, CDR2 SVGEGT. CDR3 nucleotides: TGTGCCAGCAGTTACCGCTTCGGCAAACAAGGGCATCAGCCCCAGCATTTT. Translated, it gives CASSYRFGKQGHQPQHF.